The source of this TCR beta chain is a study of T cells after yellow fever vaccination. Study-wide points: On re-exposure, the response was weaker but peaked faster, at day 5 versus 15.

The authors made TCR cDNA by 5'RACE template switching, adding a universal primer site and UMIs. One entry per CDR3 protein results from TCRdb running MiXCR on the 5' RACE reads. Of fewer than 450,000 distinct CDR3 sequences detected, about 4% appear once; the ten largest clones hold less than 25%. This clonotype was recorded many times. Its specificity is not known. Germline assignment: CDR1 SGHTA and CDR2 FQGNSA. The CDR3 extends over 12 amino acids. Trimming left V 3 bases short and J 2 bases short, with 4 bases between. The V and J genes are TRBV7-2 and TRBJ1-2; D gene uncertain. Material: PBMCs, obtained 5 days after the yellow fever booster vaccination. This clonotype was sampled from a man aged 18-30 years who received the YFV17D yellow fever vaccine. CDR3 loop: CASSFQNYGYTF. CDR3 in DNA: TGTGCCAGCAGCTTCCAGAACTATGGCTACACCTTC.